Listed below are T cell receptor beta chains from one sample, sequenced in a study of T cell repertoires in cytomegalovirus infection. Via MiXCR, TCRdb re-called the reads, giving one row per CDR3 protein. Of 740,000 or so distinct CDR3 sequences detected, under 40% appear once; the ten largest clones hold around 2.6%. The sample was PBMCs. All receptors derive from a human donor in good health (CMV status not recorded). Some clones in this sample may be carry-over from other donors' samples. CDR3s include the opening cysteine and the closing phenylalanine or tryptophan. D genes are given only for firm matches. A clone size is listed for some rows: how often the clone was seen (once, few, many), or a class if it is expanded.

cdr3_length j_call d_call v_call clone_size cdr3_nt cdr3_aa
15 TRBJ2-3 - TRBV5-6 once TGTGCCAGCAGCCCCGGACAGTACGACACAGATACGCAGTATTTT CASSPGQYDTDTQYF
18 TRBJ1-4 - TRBV7-2 - TGTGCCAGCAGCTTAGTTTCCTTCCCCAAGGGAACTAATGAAAAACTGTTTTTT CASSLVSFPKGTNEKLFF
12 TRBJ1-1 - TRBV12-3/TRBV12-4 many TGTGCCAGCGGACTCGTGAACACTGAAGCTTTCTTT CASGLVNTEAFF
14 TRBJ2-2 - TRBV7-2 many TGTGCCAGCACCAACGGAGGGGGCACCGGGGAGCTGTTTTTT CASTNGGGTGELFF
13 TRBJ1-4 - TRBV6-1 few TGTGCCAGCAGTGAAAACTCAGCTGAAAAACTGTTTTTT CASSENSAEKLFF
16 TRBJ2-5 TRBD2 TRBV7-2 many TGTGCCAGCAGCCCCTTAGCGGGGGAGTTCCAAGAGACCCAGTACTTC CASSPLAGEFQETQYF
13 TRBJ1-1 - TRBV12-3/TRBV12-4 few TGTGCCAGCAGCGGGCGCACTAACATTGAAGCTTTCTTT CASSGRTNIEAFF
9 TRBJ1-1 - TRBV29-1 once TGCAGCTTTGCCCCCGAAGCTTTCTTT CSFAPEAFF
14 TRBJ2-7 TRBD1 TRBV14 - TGTGCCAGCACCCGGACAGGGGAAGACGACGAGCAGTACTTC CASTRTGEDDEQYF
16 TRBJ2-1 TRBD2 TRBV28 - TGTGCCAGCAGTTTGATCAGCGGGAGGTTCCACAATGAGCAGTTCTTC CASSLISGRFHNEQFF
17 TRBJ2-1 TRBD2 TRBV11-1 - TGTGCCAGCAGCCGCCCGACTAGCGGGGGGCAGAACAATGAGCAGTTCTTC CASSRPTSGGQNNEQFF
12 TRBJ2-3 - TRBV30 - TGTGCCTGGAGTGTAGGGCGGCATACGCAGTATTTT CAWSVGRHTQYF
12 TRBJ2-7 - TRBV11-2 few TGTGCCAGCAGCTTAGCCAGGTGGGAGCAGTACTTC CASSLARWEQYF
15 TRBJ1-1 TRBD1 TRBV12-3/TRBV12-4 - TGTGCCAGCGACCGCCGGGACAGGATGAACACTGAAGCTTTCTTT CASDRRDRMNTEAFF
13 TRBJ2-3 - TRBV28 - TGTGCCAGCACCAAAAGCGGCACAGATACGCAGTATTTT CASTKSGTDTQYF
15 TRBJ2-3 TRBD1 TRBV5-4 - TGTGCCAGCAGCCCGGACAGGGCTGTCTCGGATACGCAGTATTTT CASSPDRAVSDTQYF
15 TRBJ2-2 - TRBV20-1 - TGCAGTGCTAAAGAAGGGACCCTAGAAACCGGGGAGCTGTTTTTT CSAKEGTLETGELFF
16 TRBJ1-1 TRBD1 TRBV28 few TGTGCCAGCAGTTTATGGGGGGACAGGGGGAACACTGAAGCTTTCTTT CASSLWGDRGNTEAFF
14 TRBJ2-7 - TRBV19 - TGTGCCAGTAGTATCGGGACATGGGGCTACGAGCAGTACTTC CASSIGTWGYEQYF
14 TRBJ1-2 - TRBV2 few TGTGCCAGCAGTCCGACGGGCGCTACGGGGGGCTACACCTTC CASSPTGATGGYTF
11 TRBJ2-4 - TRBV7-2 - TGTGCCAGCAGCCTCAAAAACATTCAGTACTTC CASSLKNIQYF
14 TRBJ2-2 - TRBV19 - TGTGCCAGTAGTATTCATGCAGGTACCGGGGAGCTGTTTTTT CASSIHAGTGELFF
14 TRBJ2-7 - TRBV18 once TGTGCCAGCTCACCACCGGCGGGAAGCTACGAGCAGTACTTC CASSPPAGSYEQYF
14 TRBJ2-7 TRBD1 TRBV7-9 few TGTGCCAGCAGCGGGCGACAGGGGGGTGTCGAGCAGTACTTC CASSGRQGGVEQYF
16 TRBJ2-4 TRBD2 TRBV28 few TGTGCCAGCAGTTTATTGCAGGGATTAGCGGGCCCCAGAGTGTACTTC CASSLLQGLAGPRVYF
14 TRBJ2-7 TRBD1 TRBV14 - TGTGCCAGCAGCCAACGGACAGGTCCCTACGAGCAGTACTTC CASSQRTGPYEQYF
15 TRBJ2-5 TRBD1 TRBV28 many TGTGCCAGCAGTCCGGGACAGGGAGCGGGCGAGACCCAGTACTTC CASSPGQGAGETQYF
16 TRBJ2-2 TRBD2 TRBV6-1 many TGTGCCAGCAGTCACGCCTGGGGGGGGAACACCGGGGAGCTGTTTTTT CASSHAWGGNTGELFF
16 TRBJ2-7 TRBD1 TRBV18 - TGTGCCAGCTCACCAATGGGACAGGTCATGACCTACGAGCAGTACTTC CASSPMGQVMTYEQYF
17 TRBJ1-6 - TRBV20-1 - TGCAGTGCTAGAGATCTCGGCAGGGTAGGAATAAGTTCACCCCTCCACTTT CSARDLGRVGISSPLHF
12 TRBJ2-7 - TRBV12-3/TRBV12-4 - TGTGCCAGCAGTGACCTTCTTTACGAGCAGTACTTC CASSDLLYEQYF
17 TRBJ1-5 TRBD1 TRBV7-8 few TGTGCCAGCAGCTTAAACCTTTTGGGACAGACCCCCAAGCCCCAGCATTTT CASSLNLLGQTPKPQHF
15 TRBJ2-3 - TRBV29-1 - TGCAGCGCCGAAGGGGGTAGCGGGAGCACAGATACGCAGTATTTT CSAEGGSGSTDTQYF
17 TRBJ1-5 - TRBV27 - TGTGCCAGCAGTTCGTGGCTGAACTTGGGGGGAAGTCAGCCCCAGCATTTT CASSSWLNLGGSQPQHF
16 TRBJ1-1 TRBD1 TRBV28 few TGTGCCAGCAGTCCGTGGACAGGGCCGATGAACACTGAAGCTTTCTTT CASSPWTGPMNTEAFF
16 TRBJ2-3 - TRBV18 - TGTGCCAGCTCACCACTCTACGGCGGGACCACAGATACGCAGTATTTT CASSPLYGGTTDTQYF
14 TRBJ2-3 TRBD2 TRBV20-1 few TGCAGTGCTAGGCGGGGGGCAGGGACAGATACGCAGTATTTT CSARRGAGTDTQYF
13 TRBJ2-1 TRBD1 TRBV27 - TGTGCCAGCAGTTTATCAGGGGGCGGTGAGCAGTTCTTC CASSLSGGGEQFF
13 TRBJ1-1 - TRBV29-1 few TGCAGCGTTGTTGGCGGGGGAAGCACTGAAGCTTTCTTT CSVVGGGSTEAFF
16 TRBJ2-7 TRBD1 TRBV20-1 - TGCAGTGCTAGAGATCCTGGACAGGGTAGCTCCTACGAGCAGTACTTC CSARDPGQGSSYEQYF
13 TRBJ2-7 - TRBV2 few TGTGCCAGCAGTCCCAGGGAGGCGGGCGAGCAGTACTTC CASSPREAGEQYF
13 TRBJ1-1 - TRBV2 - TGTGCCAGTGGGGAGAGAGGTGTGGCTGAAGCTTTCTTT CASGERGVAEAFF
15 TRBJ1-2 - TRBV6-1 - TGTGCCAGCAGTGAAGTTCTGACAGGCTACTATGGCTACACCTTC CASSEVLTGYYGYTF
12 TRBJ2-7 - TRBV7-2 - TGTGCCAGCAGCCTAAGACAGGACGAGCAGTACTTC CASSLRQDEQYF
14 TRBJ1-5 - TRBV20-1 few TGCAGTGCGACATCGTGGGACAAGCATCAGCCCCAGCATTTT CSATSWDKHQPQHF
18 TRBJ2-3 TRBD2 TRBV28 - TGTGCCAGCAGTTATCCCGCAGCTACTAGCGGGAGGAATGATACGCAGTATTTT CASSYPAATSGRNDTQYF
15 TRBJ2-7 TRBD1 TRBV6-6 - TGTGCCAGCAGCACACGGACAGGGTCCAACTACGAGCAGTACTTC CASSTRTGSNYEQYF
15 TRBJ1-6 TRBD1 TRBV3-1 - TGTGCCAGCAGCCCCCGGGACAGCCATAATTCACCCCTCCACTTT CASSPRDSHNSPLHF
16 TRBJ1-4 TRBD1 TRBV4-1 many TGCGCCAGCAGCCGATCGACAGGGGCAACTAATGAAAAACTGTTTTTT CASSRSTGATNEKLFF
12 TRBJ2-7 - TRBV29-1 few TGCAGCGTTCGACAGGCGGGCCACGAGCAGTACTTC CSVRQAGHEQYF
14 TRBJ2-5 - TRBV7-2 many TGTGCCAGCAGACCCGAGGGGGGGGGACAGACCCAGTACTTC CASRPEGGGQTQYF
15 TRBJ2-2 - TRBV7-6 many TGTGCCAGCAGCTCAGAGACTAGGTTCTCCGGGGAGCTGTTTTTT CASSSETRFSGELFF
15 TRBJ1-2 - TRBV19 few TGTGCCAGTAGTTCGGCCCCCGGAGGCCCCTATGGCTACACCTTC CASSSAPGGPYGYTF
15 TRBJ2-7 - TRBV27 - TGTGCCAGCAGTGCGACCGGGAGATTCACCTACGAGCAGTACTTC CASSATGRFTYEQYF
14 TRBJ2-2 - TRBV15 - TGTGCCACCAGCAGAGATCTGGGGCCCGGGGAGCTGTTTTTT CATSRDLGPGELFF
12 TRBJ2-7 TRBD2 TRBV28 - TGTGCCAGCGTAAGCGGGGCCTACGAGCAGTACTTC CASVSGAYEQYF
14 TRBJ1-6 - TRBV18 - TGTGCCAGCTCACCGCAGACGCAGGGGTCACCCCTCCACTTT CASSPQTQGSPLHF
17 TRBJ2-6 - TRBV4-1 - TGCGCCAGCAGCCAAGAGGTTTCGACATCTGGGGCCAACGTCCTGACTTTC CASSQEVSTSGANVLTF
12 TRBJ2-2 - TRBV12-3/TRBV12-4 few TGTGCCAGCGCGTGGGACACCGGGGAGCTGTTTTTT CASAWDTGELFF